This section outlines one T cell receptor beta chain sequence together with its context. Germline CDR1 reads SEHNR; CDR2 reads FQNEAQ (reference sequence). The V gene lost 5 bases and the J gene lost 5 bases, with 15 bases spanning the gap. The CDR3 is made up of 14 amino acids. This specimen comes from a study of shared clonotypes between healthy human individuals. The protocol was immunoSEQ multiplex PCR, while the TCRdb copy is restricted to in-frame clones and leaves out a portion. The sample shows about 2.3 million clones, less than 95% of them seen only once. The rearrangement uses TRBV7-9 and TRBJ2-5; possibly TRBD1 or TRBD2 for D (5 bases each). The sequenced sample was naive CD4+ T cells from PBMCs. This sample's subset: CD45RA+ positively selected. This TCR was sampled from a man aged 18 to 35 in good health. Some clones in this sample may be carry-over from other donors' samples. The CDR3, as DNA: TGTGCCAGCAGCCAAGACCCGGGGCGGGAGACCCAGTACTTC. Translated, it gives CASSQDPGRETQYF.